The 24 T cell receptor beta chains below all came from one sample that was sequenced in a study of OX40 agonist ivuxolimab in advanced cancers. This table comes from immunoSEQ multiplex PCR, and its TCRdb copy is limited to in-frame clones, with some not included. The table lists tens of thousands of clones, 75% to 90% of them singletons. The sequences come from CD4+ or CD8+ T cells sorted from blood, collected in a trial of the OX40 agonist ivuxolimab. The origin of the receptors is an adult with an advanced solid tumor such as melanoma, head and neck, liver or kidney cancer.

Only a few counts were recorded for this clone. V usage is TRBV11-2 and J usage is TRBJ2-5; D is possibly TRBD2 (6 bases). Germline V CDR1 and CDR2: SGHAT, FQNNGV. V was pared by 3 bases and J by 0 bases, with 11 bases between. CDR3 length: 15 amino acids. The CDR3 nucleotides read TGTGCCAGCAGCTTCTCGGGGGACTACCAAGAGACCCAGTACTTC. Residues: CASSFSGDYQETQYF.

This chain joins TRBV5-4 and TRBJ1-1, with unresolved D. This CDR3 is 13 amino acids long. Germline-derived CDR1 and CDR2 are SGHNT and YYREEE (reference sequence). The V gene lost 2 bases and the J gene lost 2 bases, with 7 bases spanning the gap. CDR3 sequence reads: CASSFVTNTEAFF. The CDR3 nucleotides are TGTGCCAGCAGCTTTGTCACAAACACTGAAGCTTTCTTT. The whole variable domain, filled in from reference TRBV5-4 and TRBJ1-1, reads ETGVTQSPTHLIKTRGQQVTLRCSSQSGHNTVSWYQQALGQGPQFIFQYYREEENGRGNFPPRFSGLQFPNYSSELNVNALELDDSALYLCASSFVTNTEAFFGQGTRLTVV.

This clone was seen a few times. CDR3 sequence (DNA): TGTGCCAGCAGCGACGACAGGGCTGGAAACACCATATATTTT. Its translation: CASSDDRAGNTIYF. The chain links TRBV5-8 to TRBJ1-3; TRBD1 matches 7 bases. The V segment lost 4 bases and the J segment 2 bases; nucleotides outside the gene matches: 3. CDR1 and CDR2 from the germline V gene are SGHTS and YDEGEE. The CDR3 covers 14 residues.

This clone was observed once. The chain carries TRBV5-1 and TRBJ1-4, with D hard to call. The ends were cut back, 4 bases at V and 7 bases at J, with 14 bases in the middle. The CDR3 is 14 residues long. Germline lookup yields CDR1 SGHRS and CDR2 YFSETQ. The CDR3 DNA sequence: TGCGCCAGCAGCCCCGGGCAGAGTACTGAAAAACTGTTTTTT. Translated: CASSPGQSTEKLFF. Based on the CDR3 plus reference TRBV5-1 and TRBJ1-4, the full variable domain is KAGVTQTPRYLIKTRGQQVTLSCSPISGHRSVSWYQQTPGQGLQFLFEYFSETQRNKGNFPGRFSGRQFSNSRSEMNVSTLELGDSALYLCASSPGQSTEKLFFGSGTQLSVL.

CDR3 loop: CASSDYPYNEQFF. The CDR3 DNA is TGTGCCAGCAGTGACTACCCCTACAATGAGCAGTTCTTC. The chain links TRBV6-4 to TRBJ2-1; no clear D. The CDR3 totals 13 residues. V was trimmed by 1 base and J by 2 bases, leaving 3 bases between them. Germline V gene sequence: CDR1 MRHNA, CDR2 SNTAGT.

CDR3 nucleotide sequence: TGCGCCAGCAGCCAAGTGACTGCTTACAATGAGCAGTTCTTC. This sequence encodes CASSQVTAYNEQFF. J is TRBJ2-1 and V is TRBV4-1; no clear D gene. CDR1 and CDR2 from the germline V gene are MGHRA and YSYEKL. The V gene lost 1 base and the J gene lost 4 bases, with 8 bases spanning the gap. This CDR3 contains 14 residues.

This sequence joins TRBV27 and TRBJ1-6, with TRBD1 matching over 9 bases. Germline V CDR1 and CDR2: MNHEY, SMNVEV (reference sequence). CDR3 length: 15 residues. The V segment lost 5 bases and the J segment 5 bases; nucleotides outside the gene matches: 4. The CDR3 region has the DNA TGTGCCAGCAGTCCCGGGACAGGGAATAATTCACCCCTCCACTTT. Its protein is CASSPGTGNNSPLHF.

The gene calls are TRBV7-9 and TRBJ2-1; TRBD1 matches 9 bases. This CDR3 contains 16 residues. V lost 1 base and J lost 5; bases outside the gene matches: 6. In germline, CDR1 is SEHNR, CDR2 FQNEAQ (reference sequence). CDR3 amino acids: CASSLERTGENNEQFF. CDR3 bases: TGTGCCAGCAGCTTAGAGAGGACAGGGGAGAACAATGAGCAGTTCTTC.

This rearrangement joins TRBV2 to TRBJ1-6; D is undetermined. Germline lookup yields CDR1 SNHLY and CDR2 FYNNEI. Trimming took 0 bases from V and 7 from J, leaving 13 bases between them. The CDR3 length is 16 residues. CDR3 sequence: CASSEADSGRNSPLHF. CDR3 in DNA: TGTGCCAGCAGTGAAGCTGACTCCGGGCGGAATTCACCCCTCCACTTT.

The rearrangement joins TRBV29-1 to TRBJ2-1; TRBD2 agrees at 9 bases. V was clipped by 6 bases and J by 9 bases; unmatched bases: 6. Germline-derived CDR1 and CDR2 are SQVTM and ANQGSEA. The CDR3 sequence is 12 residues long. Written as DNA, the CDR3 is TGCAGCGTGCTAGCGGGGCCCCGTGAGCAGTTCTTC. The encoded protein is CSVLAGPREQFF.

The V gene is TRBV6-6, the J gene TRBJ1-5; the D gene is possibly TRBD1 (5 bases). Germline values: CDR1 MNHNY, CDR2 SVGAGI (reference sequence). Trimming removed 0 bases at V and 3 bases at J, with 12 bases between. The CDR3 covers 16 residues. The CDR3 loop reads CASSYSIGGSNQPQHF. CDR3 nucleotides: TGTGCCAGCAGTTACTCGATTGGGGGGTCCAATCAGCCCCAGCATTTT.

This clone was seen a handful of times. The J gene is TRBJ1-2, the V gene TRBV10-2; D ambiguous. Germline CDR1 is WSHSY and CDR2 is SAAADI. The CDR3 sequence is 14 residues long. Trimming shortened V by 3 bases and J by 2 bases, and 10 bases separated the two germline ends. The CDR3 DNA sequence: TGCGCCAGCAGTGAAGTCGGGCCAAACTATGGCTACACCTTC. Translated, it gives CASSEVGPNYGYTF.

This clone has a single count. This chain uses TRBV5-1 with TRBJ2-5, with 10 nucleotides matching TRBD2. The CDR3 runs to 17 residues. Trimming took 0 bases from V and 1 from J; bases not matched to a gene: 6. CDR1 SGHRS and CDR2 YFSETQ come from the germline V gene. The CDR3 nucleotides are TGCGCCAGCAGCTTGGACCCTAGCGGGAGATTCCAAGAGACCCAGTACTTC. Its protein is CASSLDPSGRFQETQYF.

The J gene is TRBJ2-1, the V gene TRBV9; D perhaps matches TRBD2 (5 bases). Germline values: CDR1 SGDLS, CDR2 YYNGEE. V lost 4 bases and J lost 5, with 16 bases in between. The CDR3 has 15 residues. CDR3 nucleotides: TGTGCCAGCAGCCCCCACCTCGGACTCGACAATGAGCAGTTCTTC. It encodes CASSPHLGLDNEQFF.

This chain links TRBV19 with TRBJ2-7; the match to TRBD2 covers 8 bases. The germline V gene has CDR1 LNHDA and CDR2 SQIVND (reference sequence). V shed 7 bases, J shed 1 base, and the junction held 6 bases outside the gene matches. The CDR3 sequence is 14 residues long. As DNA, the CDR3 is TGTGCCAGTACTCAAACTAGCGGATCCTACGAGCAGTACTTC. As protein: CASTQTSGSYEQYF. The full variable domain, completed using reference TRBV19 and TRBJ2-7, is DGGITQSPKYLFRKEGQNVTLSCEQNLNHDAMYWYRQDPGQGLRLIYYSQIVNDFQKGDIAEGYSVSREKKESFPLTVTSAQKNPTAFYLCASTQTSGSYEQYFGPGTRLTVT.

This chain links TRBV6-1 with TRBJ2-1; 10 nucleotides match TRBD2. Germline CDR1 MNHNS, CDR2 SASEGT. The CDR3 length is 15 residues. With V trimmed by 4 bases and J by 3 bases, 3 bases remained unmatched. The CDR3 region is CASSAGLADYNEQFF. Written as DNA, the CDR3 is TGTGCCAGCAGTGCAGGACTAGCGGACTACAATGAGCAGTTCTTC.

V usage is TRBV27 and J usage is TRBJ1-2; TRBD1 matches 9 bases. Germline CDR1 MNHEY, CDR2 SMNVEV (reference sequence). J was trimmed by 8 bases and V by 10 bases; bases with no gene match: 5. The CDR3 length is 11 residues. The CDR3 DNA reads TGTGCCACCGGGACAGGGCAAGGCTACACCTTC. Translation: CATGTGQGYTF.

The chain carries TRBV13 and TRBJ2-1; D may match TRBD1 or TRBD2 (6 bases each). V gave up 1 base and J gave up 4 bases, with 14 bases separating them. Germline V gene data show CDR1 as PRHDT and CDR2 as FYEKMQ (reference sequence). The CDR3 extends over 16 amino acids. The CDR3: CASSLVEGEEYNEQFF. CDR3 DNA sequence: TGTGCCAGCAGCTTAGTTGAGGGGGAGGAATACAATGAGCAGTTCTTC.

The CDR3 protein is CAISEFDRASGELFF. The DNA of the CDR3 is TGTGCCATCAGTGAGTTCGACAGGGCGAGCGGGGAGCTGTTTTTT. This sequence joins TRBV10-3 and TRBJ2-2; 7 bases map to TRBD1. Germline CDR1 reads ENHRY; CDR2 reads SYGVKD. The CDR3 is 15 amino acids. The J segment lost 7 bases and the V segment lost 1 base, leaving 6 bases of the junction unmatched.

The CDR3 region has the DNA TGTGCCAGCAGTGAAGCGCCGGGGCACACTGAAGCTTTCTTT. The encoded protein is CASSEAPGHTEAFF. This chain uses TRBV2 with TRBJ1-1; possibly TRBD1 for D (5 bases). Germline lookup yields CDR1 SNHLY and CDR2 FYNNEI. Deletions cut 0 bases from V and 3 bases from J, with 8 bases between. CDR3 length equals 14 residues.

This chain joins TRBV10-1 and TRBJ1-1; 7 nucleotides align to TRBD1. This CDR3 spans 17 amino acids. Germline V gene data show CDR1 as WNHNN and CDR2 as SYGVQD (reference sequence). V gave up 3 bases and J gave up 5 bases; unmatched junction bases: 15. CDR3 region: CASSEGLPTGRGTEAFF. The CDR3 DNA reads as TGCGCCAGCAGTGAAGGACTCCCGACAGGGCGAGGGACTGAAGCTTTCTTT.

The DNA for the CDR3 is TGTGCCAGCAGCATCGGGGGGGGCAATGAGCAGTTCTTC. Translation gives CASSIGGGNEQFF. The V call is TRBV2, the J call TRBJ2-1, with 8 bases that match TRBD2. The germline V gene encodes CDR1 SNHLY and CDR2 FYNNEI. CDR3 length equals 13 residues. V dropped 6 bases and J dropped 6; count of bases not matched to a gene: 4.

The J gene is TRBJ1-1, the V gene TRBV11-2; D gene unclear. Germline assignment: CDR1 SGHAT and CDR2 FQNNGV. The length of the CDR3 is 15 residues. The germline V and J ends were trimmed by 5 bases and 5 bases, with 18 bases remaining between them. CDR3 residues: CASSIHSGGGTEAFF. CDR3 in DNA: TGTGCCAGCAGCATTCATAGCGGCGGAGGTACTGAAGCTTTCTTT. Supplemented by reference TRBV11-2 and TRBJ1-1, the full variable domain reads EAGVAQSPRYKIIEKRQSVAFWCNPISGHATLYWYQQILGQGPKLLIQFQNNGVVDDSQLPKDRFSAERLKGVDSTLKIQPAKLEDSAVYLCASSIHSGGGTEAFFGQGTRLTVV.

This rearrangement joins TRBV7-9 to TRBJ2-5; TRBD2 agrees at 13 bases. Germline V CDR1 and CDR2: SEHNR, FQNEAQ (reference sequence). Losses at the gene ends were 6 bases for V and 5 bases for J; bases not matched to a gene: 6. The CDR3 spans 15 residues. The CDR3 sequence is CASREGLAGAETQYF. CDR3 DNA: TGTGCCAGCAGGGAAGGACTAGCGGGAGCTGAGACCCAGTACTTC.